This passage covers 11 T cell receptor beta chains from one sample sequenced in a study of T cells after yellow fever vaccination (dated by TCRdb to between 2018 and 2021). The method behind the library was 5' RACE. The sequencing machine was an Illumina HiSeq 2500. TCRdb reran the public reads through fastp at Q25 and MiXCR, keeping productive beta chains. Identical CDR3 proteins give one entry, which carries the most common genes and DNA. For this sample there are 500,000 to 650,000 distinct CDR3 sequences; 13% appear just once. Of the sample, more than 13% is held by the ten largest clones. Per the publication, the treatment or condition label means: live attenuated yellow fever vaccine strain. The specimen comprised PBMCs, sampled on the day of the yellow fever booster vaccination. Source of these receptors: a man between 25 and 39 years old who received the YFV17D yellow fever vaccine.

This clonotype was detected a few times. The V call is TRBV29-1, the J call TRBJ2-5; TRBD2 matches 7 bases. The CDR3 consists of 13 residues. J gave up 5 bases and V 6 bases, and 9 bases lay outside the gene matches. CDR1 is SQVTM, CDR2 ANQGSEA, per germline. The CDR3 coding sequence is TGCAGCGTAAGAGCGGGGCCTCTGGAGACCCAGTACTTC. Translation gives CSVRAGPLETQYF.

This chain uses TRBV18 with TRBJ1-1; no clear D. The germline V gene encodes CDR1 KGHSH and CDR2 LQKENI. This CDR3 comprises 14 residues. Trimming cost V 3 bases and J 6 bases, with 14 bases left between them. The CDR3 is CASSPARPGAEAFF. CDR3 nucleotide sequence: TGTGCCAGCTCACCCGCGCGCCCCGGCGCTGAAGCTTTCTTT.

This clonotype came up once. The CDR3 is CSVGGIAGFHNEQFF. DNA for the CDR3: TGCAGCGTTGGGGGGATAGCGGGATTCCACAATGAGCAGTTCTTC. The V gene is TRBV29-1, the J gene TRBJ2-1; 8 positions match TRBD2. The CDR3 extends over 15 amino acids. CDR1 and CDR2 from the germline V gene are SQVTM and ANQGSEA. With 4 bases clipped from V and 5 bases from J, the junction kept 10 bases outside the gene matches.

The chain employs TRBV5-1 and TRBJ2-5; 7 positions match TRBD1. Germline CDR1 SGHRS, CDR2 YFSETQ. V was pared by 4 bases and J by 1 base, with 4 bases of the junction left unmatched. This CDR3 has 14 amino acids. The CDR3 reads CASSIGQAQETQYF. For the CDR3, the DNA is TGCGCCAGCAGCATAGGACAGGCCCAAGAGACCCAGTACTTC.

This clonotype was seen a few times. The chain combines TRBV27 with TRBJ1-1; the D gene is possibly TRBD1 (6 bases). The CDR3 is 16 residues long. V lost 2 bases and J lost 1, with 14 bases in between. Germline V gene lookup returns CDR1 MNHEY and CDR2 SMNVEV (reference sequence). The CDR3 region is CASSLLFTGQNTEAFF. DNA of the CDR3: TGTGCCAGCAGTTTACTGTTTACAGGGCAGAACACTGAAGCTTTCTTT.

This clonotype has only a few counts. The chain combines TRBV20-1 with TRBJ2-1, with 9 bases lining up with TRBD2. The CDR3 is made up of 13 amino acids. Looked up from germline, CDR1 is DFQATT and CDR2 is SNEGSKA (reference sequence). V dropped 6 bases and J dropped 9; count of bases not matched to a gene: 9. CDR3 loop: CSAERGLASEQFF. For the CDR3, the DNA is TGCAGTGCAGAGCGGGGACTAGCAAGTGAGCAGTTCTTC.

The chain recombines TRBV7-9 with TRBJ2-7; a weak D match, TRBD2 (6 bases). Trimming stripped 3 bases from V and 4 bases from J, with 10 bases between. The CDR3 extends over 13 amino acids. Germline CDR1 and CDR2: SEHNR and FQNEAQ (reference sequence). The CDR3 DNA is TGTGCCAGCAGCTTCCCGGGGGATTACGAGCAGTACTTC. The encoded protein is CASSFPGDYEQYF.

This clonotype was found a few times. V gene TRBV5-1 combines with J gene TRBJ2-7, with 10 nucleotides matching TRBD1. CDR1 is SGHRS, CDR2 YFSETQ, per germline. V trimming: 4 bases; J trimming: 3 bases; junction bases outside the gene matches: 10. The CDR3 sequence is 16 residues long. The CDR3 is CASSPGGGQGIYEQYF. The CDR3 DNA is TGCGCCAGCAGCCCGGGCGGGGGACAGGGGATCTACGAGCAGTACTTC.

This clonotype was seen only a few times. The chain employs TRBV7-9 and TRBJ1-1; the D gene is possibly TRBD1 (6 bases). The V gene's germline CDR1 is SEHNR and CDR2 FQNEAQ (reference sequence). V lost 11 bases, J lost 3 bases, and 19 bases lay in between. The CDR3 has 14 amino acids. The CDR3 sequence: CAGGRGEWDTEAFF. CDR3 nucleotide sequence: TGTGCCGGGGGCAGGGGAGAGTGGGACACTGAAGCTTTCTTT.

This clonotype came up a few times. The J gene is TRBJ2-2, the V gene TRBV23-1; maybe TRBD2 (5 bases). TRBV23-1 is an open reading frame whose function is uncertain. The germline V and J ends were trimmed by 4 bases and 6 bases, with 12 bases remaining between them. This CDR3 region has 14 residues. CDR3 sequence: CASSLRRRPGELFF. CDR3 DNA sequence: TGCGCCAGCAGTCTCCGACGGAGGCCCGGGGAGCTGTTTTTT.

In this sample, this clonotype turned up a few times. The rearrangement links TRBV27 to TRBJ2-7; tentatively, D is TRBD1 (5 bases). The CDR3 spans 15 residues. V dropped 0 bases and J dropped 2 bases, with 11 bases sitting between them. CDR1 MNHEY and CDR2 SMNVEV come from the germline V gene (reference sequence). CDR3 nucleotides: TGTGCCAGCAGTTTATCGGGCTCAGGGCCCTACGAGCAGTACTTC. It encodes CASSLSGSGPYEQYF.